The clone carrying this T cell receptor (beta chain) was observed many times. Its antigen is unidentified. This sample is drawn from a study of T-cell memory formation after mild COVID-19. Broader study findings: Pre-infection memory carried some responding clones, suggesting that cross-reactive memory joined.

TCRdb passed the 5' RACE reads through MiXCR, listing each CDR3 protein once. Of fewer than 350,000 distinct CDR3 sequences listed, 8% to 9% are singletons. This CDR3 contains 15 residues. V was clipped by 2 bases and J by 5 bases; unmatched bases: 6. The source is a man younger than 35 who had mild COVID-19 (a few samples of this study predate the infection). Cell type and time point are not known. Input material: PBMCs or a T cell subset sorted from them (not recorded which). The chain combines TRBV12-3 or TRBV12-4 with TRBJ2-3, with 8 positions matching TRBD2. The CDR3 region has the DNA TGTGCCAGCAGTTTACGGGGGGGCTCCGGAGATACGCAGTATTTT. As protein: CASSLRGGSGDTQYF.